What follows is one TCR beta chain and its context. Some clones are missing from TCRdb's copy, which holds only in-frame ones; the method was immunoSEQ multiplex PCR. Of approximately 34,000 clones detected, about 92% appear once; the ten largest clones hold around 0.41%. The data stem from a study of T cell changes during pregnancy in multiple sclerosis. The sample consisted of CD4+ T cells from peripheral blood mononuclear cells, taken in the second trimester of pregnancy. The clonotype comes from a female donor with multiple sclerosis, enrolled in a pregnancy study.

The CDR3 DNA is TGTGCCAGCAGCCAAAGGGGCCAGACAGCGAACTATGGCTACACCTTC. Its translation is CASSQRGQTANYGYTF. This chain joins TRBV4-2 and TRBJ1-2; the D gene is possibly TRBD1 (5 bases). CDR3 length: 16 residues. With 2 bases removed from V and 2 bases from J, the gap between germline ends came to 15 bases. CDR1 is LGHNA, CDR2 YNFKEQ, per germline.